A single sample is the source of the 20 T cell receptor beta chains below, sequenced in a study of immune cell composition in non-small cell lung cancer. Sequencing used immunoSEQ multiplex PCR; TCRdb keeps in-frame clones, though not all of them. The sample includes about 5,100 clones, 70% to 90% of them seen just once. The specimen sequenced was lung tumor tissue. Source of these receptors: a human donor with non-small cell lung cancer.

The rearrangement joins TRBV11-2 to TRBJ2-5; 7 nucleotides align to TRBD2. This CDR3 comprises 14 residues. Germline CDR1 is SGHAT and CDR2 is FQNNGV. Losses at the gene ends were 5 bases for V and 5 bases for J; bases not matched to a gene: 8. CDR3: CASSPSGRGETQYF. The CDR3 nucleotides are TGTGCCAGCAGCCCCTCCGGGCGGGGGGAGACCCAGTACTTC. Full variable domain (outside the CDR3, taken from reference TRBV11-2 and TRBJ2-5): EAGVAQSPRYKIIEKRQSVAFWCNPISGHATLYWYQQILGQGPKLLIQFQNNGVVDDSQLPKDRFSAERLKGVDSTLKIQPAKLEDSAVYLCASSPSGRGETQYFGPGTRLLVL.

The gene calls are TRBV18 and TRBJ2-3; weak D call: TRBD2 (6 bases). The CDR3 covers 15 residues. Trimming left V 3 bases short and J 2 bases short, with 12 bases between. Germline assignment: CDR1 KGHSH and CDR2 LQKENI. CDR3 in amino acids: CASSPGGPPTDTQYF. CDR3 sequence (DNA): TGTGCCAGCTCACCGGGGGGTCCACCCACAGATACGCAGTATTTT.

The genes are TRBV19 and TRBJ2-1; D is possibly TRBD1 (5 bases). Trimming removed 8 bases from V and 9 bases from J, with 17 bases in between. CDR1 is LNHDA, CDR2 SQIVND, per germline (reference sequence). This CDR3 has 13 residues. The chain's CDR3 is CASAPQGKGEQFF. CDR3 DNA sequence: TGTGCCAGTGCCCCCCAGGGAAAGGGTGAGCAGTTCTTC.

The CDR3 sequence is CSVWDNQISGANVLTF. CDR3 coding DNA: TGCAGCGTTTGGGACAATCAAATCTCTGGGGCCAACGTCCTGACTTTC. V usage is TRBV29-1 and J usage is TRBJ2-6; D perhaps matches TRBD1 (6 bases). The CDR3 sequence is 16 residues long. Trimming removed 5 bases from V and 0 bases from J, with 14 bases in between. Germline V gives CDR1 SQVTM, CDR2 ANQGSEA. Based on the CDR3 plus reference TRBV29-1 and TRBJ2-6, the full variable domain is SAVISQKPSRDICQRGTSLTIQCQVDSQVTMMFWYRQQPGQSLTLIATANQGSEATYESGFVIDKFPISRPNLTFSTLTVSNMSPEDSSIYLCSVWDNQISGANVLTFGAGSRLTVL.

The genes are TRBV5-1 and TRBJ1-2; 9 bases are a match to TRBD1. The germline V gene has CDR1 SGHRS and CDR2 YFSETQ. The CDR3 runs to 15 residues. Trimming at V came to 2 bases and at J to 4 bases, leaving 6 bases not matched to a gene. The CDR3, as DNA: TGCGCCAGCAGCTTCGGACAGGGGAGGGGCTATGGCTACACCTTC. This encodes CASSFGQGRGYGYTF.

CDR3 sequence (DNA): TGTGCCAGCAGCTTACAGGGGTCCTATAATTCACCCCTCCACTTT. This sequence encodes CASSLQGSYNSPLHF. The chain uses TRBV4-2 and TRBJ1-6; 7 bases agree with TRBD1. The CDR3 runs to 15 residues. The junction had 2 bases not matched to a gene; V was cut back by 5 bases and J by 1 base. Germline V gene data show CDR1 as LGHNA and CDR2 as YNFKEQ.

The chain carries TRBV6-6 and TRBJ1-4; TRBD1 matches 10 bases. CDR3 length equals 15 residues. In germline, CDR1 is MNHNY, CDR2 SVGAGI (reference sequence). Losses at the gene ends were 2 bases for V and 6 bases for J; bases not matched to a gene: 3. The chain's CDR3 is CASSYRGTGDEKLFF. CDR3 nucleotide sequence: TGTGCCAGCAGTTACCGCGGGACAGGGGATGAAAAACTGTTTTTT.

The CDR3: CASSKTSGRGGTEAFF. CDR3 in DNA: TGTGCCAGTAGTAAGACCTCCGGACGGGGGGGAACTGAAGCTTTCTTT. The chain is built from TRBV19 and TRBJ1-1; maybe TRBD1 (5 bases). CDR1 and CDR2 (germline): LNHDA, SQIVND (reference sequence). This CDR3 region has 16 residues. Trimming removed 4 bases from V and 5 bases from J, with 20 bases in between.

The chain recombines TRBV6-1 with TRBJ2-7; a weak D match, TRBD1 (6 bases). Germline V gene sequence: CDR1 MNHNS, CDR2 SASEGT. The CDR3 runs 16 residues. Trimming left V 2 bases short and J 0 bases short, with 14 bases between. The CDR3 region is CASSEKRGIVSYEQYF. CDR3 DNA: TGTGCCAGCAGTGAAAAGAGGGGGATCGTCTCCTACGAGCAGTACTTC.

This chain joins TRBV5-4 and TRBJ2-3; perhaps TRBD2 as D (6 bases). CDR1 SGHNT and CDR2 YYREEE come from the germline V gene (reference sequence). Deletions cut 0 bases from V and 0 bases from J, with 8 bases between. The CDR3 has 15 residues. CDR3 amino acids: CASSLGLASTDTQYF. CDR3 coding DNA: TGTGCCAGCAGCTTGGGCCTAGCGAGCACAGATACGCAGTATTTT.

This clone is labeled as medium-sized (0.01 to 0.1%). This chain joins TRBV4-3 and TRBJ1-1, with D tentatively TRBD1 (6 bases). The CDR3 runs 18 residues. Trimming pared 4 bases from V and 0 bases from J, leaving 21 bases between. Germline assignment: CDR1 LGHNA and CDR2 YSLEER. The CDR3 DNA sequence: TGCGCCAGCAGCCCAGACAGGAAGAGGGTCAACTTGAACACTGAAGCTTTCTTT. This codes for CASSPDRKRVNLNTEAFF.

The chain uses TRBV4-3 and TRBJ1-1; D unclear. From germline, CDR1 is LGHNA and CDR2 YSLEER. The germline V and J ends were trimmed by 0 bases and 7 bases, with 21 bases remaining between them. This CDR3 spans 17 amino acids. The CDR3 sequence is CASSQDAGRLTSGEAFF. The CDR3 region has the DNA TGCGCCAGCAGCCAAGATGCCGGGAGGCTTACCAGCGGTGAAGCTTTCTTT.

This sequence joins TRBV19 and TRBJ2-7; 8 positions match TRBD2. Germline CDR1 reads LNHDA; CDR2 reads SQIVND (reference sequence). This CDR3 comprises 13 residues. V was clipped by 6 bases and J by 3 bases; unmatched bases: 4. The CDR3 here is CASRKAGDYEQYF. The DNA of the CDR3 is TGTGCCAGTAGGAAAGCGGGAGACTACGAGCAGTACTTC.

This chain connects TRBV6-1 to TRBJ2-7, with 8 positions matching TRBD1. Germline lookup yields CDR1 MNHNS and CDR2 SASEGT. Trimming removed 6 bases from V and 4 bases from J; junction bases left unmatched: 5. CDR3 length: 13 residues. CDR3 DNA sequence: TGTGCCAGCAGGCACAGGGGGTGGTACGAGCAGTACTTC. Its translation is CASRHRGWYEQYF.

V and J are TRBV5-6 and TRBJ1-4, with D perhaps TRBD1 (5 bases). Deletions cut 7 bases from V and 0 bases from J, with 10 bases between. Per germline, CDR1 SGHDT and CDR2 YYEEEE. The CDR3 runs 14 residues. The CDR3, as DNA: TGTGCCAGCTCCTCGGGGGCAACTAATGAAAAACTGTTTTTT. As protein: CASSSGATNEKLFF.

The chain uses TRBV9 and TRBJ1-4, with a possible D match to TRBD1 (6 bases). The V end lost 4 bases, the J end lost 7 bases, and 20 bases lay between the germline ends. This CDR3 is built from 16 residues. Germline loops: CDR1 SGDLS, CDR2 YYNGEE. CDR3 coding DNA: TGTGCCAGCAGCCTCTCTTCAGGCCAGGGGAGTGAAAAACTGTTTTTT. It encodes CASSLSSGQGSEKLFF.

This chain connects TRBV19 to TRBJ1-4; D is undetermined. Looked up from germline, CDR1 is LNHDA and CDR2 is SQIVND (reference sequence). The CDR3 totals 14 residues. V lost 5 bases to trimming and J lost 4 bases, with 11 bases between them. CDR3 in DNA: TGTGCCAGTAGTGGGTCGCGGTATAATGAAAAACTGTTTTTT. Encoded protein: CASSGSRYNEKLFF. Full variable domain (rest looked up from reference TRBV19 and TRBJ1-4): DGGITQSPKYLFRKEGQNVTLSCEQNLNHDAMYWYRQDPGQGLRLIYYSQIVNDFQKGDIAEGYSVSREKKESFPLTVTSAQKNPTAFYLCASSGSRYNEKLFFGSGTQLSVL.

CDR3 protein: CASSSAQGSGNTIYF. CDR3 DNA: TGTGCCAGCAGTTCCGCCCAGGGGTCTGGAAACACCATATATTTT. The chain carries TRBV28 and TRBJ1-3; D is possibly TRBD1 (6 bases). V lost 4 bases to trimming and J lost 1 base, with 11 bases between them. Germline lookup yields CDR1 MDHEN and CDR2 SYDVKM. CDR3 length: 15 residues.

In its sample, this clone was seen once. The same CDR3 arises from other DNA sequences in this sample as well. Here the CDR3 reads CASSQKLAGGGTGELFF. CDR3 nucleotides: TGTGCCAGCAGCCAAAAACTAGCGGGAGGGGGCACCGGGGAGCTGTTTTTT. The chain has TRBV7-2 and TRBJ2-2, with 13 bases identical to TRBD2. The ends lost 5 bases at V and 4 bases at J; junction bases unmatched: 7. The CDR3 length is 17 residues. The germline V gene has CDR1 SGHTA and CDR2 FQGNSA.

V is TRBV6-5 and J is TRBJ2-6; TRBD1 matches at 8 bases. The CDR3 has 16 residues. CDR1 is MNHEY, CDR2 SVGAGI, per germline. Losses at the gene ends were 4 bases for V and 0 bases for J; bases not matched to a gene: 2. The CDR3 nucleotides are TGTGCCAGCAGTTTGCAGGGGGCCTCTGGGGCCAACGTCCTGACTTTC. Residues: CASSLQGASGANVLTF.